Only one count was recorded for the clone carrying this T cell receptor beta chain. These data come from a study of shared clonotypes between healthy human individuals. The overall study: Every donor yielded three CD4 naive, three CD4 memory, two CD8 naive and one CD8 memory plate.

CDR1 and CDR2 (germline): SNHLY, FYNNEI. The CDR3 contains 15 residues. V lost 4 bases and J 4 bases, leaving 16 bases between the germline ends. Each subset's genomic DNA was shared equally among a number of immunoSEQ plates. It was about 190 ng DNA, about 30,000 T cell genomes, that sorted-subset replicate PCRs used. Profiling relied on immunoSEQ multiplex PCR, and the TCRdb table lists in-frame clones only, not all of them. The data hold about 2 million clones, with just under 95% observed a single time. CD45RO-negative, CCR7-positively selected cells formed the naive CD8 fraction, excluding terminally differentiated effector memory CD45RA+ cells.

The clonotype comes from a man between 18 and 35 years old in good health. This rearrangement joins TRBV2 to TRBJ1-2; D is unresolved. Sequenced sample: naive CD8+ T cells sorted from blood. The CDR3 is CASSAHFQSSYGYTF. DNA for the CDR3: TGTGCCAGCAGTGCACACTTCCAGTCTAGCTATGGCTACACCTTC.